Reported below is one TCR beta chain. The V end was cut by 2 bases, the J end by 7 bases, with 14 bases between. The CDR3 spans 13 residues. Germline V CDR1 and CDR2: SQVTM, ANQGSEA. This sample was included in a study of shared clonotypes between healthy human individuals. The genomic DNA of each subset was split evenly across several immunoSEQ plates. TCRdb's table, derived via immunoSEQ multiplex PCR, lists solely in-frame clones and lacks some. Among about 1.5 million clones listed, 98% were seen once. This clonotype originated in a man aged 25 to 40 in good health. V and J are TRBV29-1 and TRBJ1-2; D ambiguous. Material: naive CD4+ T cells sorted from blood. Subset indicated: CD45RA+ positively selected. DNA for the CDR3: TGCAGCGTTGAATACTATAGGACTTCTGGCTACACCTTC. It encodes CSVEYYRTSGYTF.